Listed here are 26 T cell receptor beta chains from one sample, sequenced in a study of CD8 T cells in ankylosing spondylitis. TCRdb re-called the 5' RACE reads with MiXCR, one entry per CDR3 protein. The sample shows about 130,000 distinct CDR3 sequences, 7% of them seen only once. Material: blood, either unsorted or a sorted T cell fraction (not recorded which). These receptors were collected from a male donor with ankylosing spondylitis or in good health (not recorded which).

This clonotype came up many times. J is TRBJ1-2 and V is TRBV5-1, with 10 bases identical to TRBD1. The CDR3 sequence is 15 residues long. CDR1 is SGHRS, CDR2 YFSETQ, per germline. V lost 4 bases and J lost 1; bases outside the gene matches: 4. The CDR3 DNA follows: TGCGCCAGCAGCGTGGGACAGGGGAGTAACTATGGCTACACCTTC. Protein sequence: CASSVGQGSNYGYTF.

A remark on this clonotype: A much larger clone lies a single base off, so this may be a read error. J is TRBJ1-3 and V is TRBV7-8; D unresolved. The CDR3 consists of 16 residues. Germline V gives CDR1 SGHVS, CDR2 FQNEAQ. V was cut by 5 bases and J by 0 bases, with 14 bases left in between. CDR3 sequence reads: CASSPWAVDSGNTIYF. CDR3 nucleotides: TGTGCCAGCAGCCCCTGGGCGGTAGACTCTGGAAACACCATATATTTT.

This clonotype was found many times. V usage is TRBV20-1 and J usage is TRBJ2-7; maybe TRBD2 (5 bases). Germline V CDR1 and CDR2: DFQATT, SNEGSKA (reference sequence). This CDR3 spans 15 amino acids. V gave up 6 bases and J gave up 0 bases, with 18 bases separating them. The DNA for the CDR3 is TGCAGTGCCGAGATCCGCGGGCTAAGCTCCTACGAGCAGTACTTC. It codes for CSAEIRGLSSYEQYF.

This clonotype was observed at least ten times. The chain carries TRBV20-1 and TRBJ1-5; 7 bases map to TRBD1. CDR3 length: 14 residues. Germline trimming cut 4 bases from V and 2 bases from J; bases unmatched to any gene: 5. CDR1 is DFQATT and CDR2 is SNEGSKA in the germline V gene (reference sequence). In nucleotides, the CDR3 is TGCAGTGCTATAAGGGGGCTCGGCAATCAGCCCCAGCATTTT. Translated, it gives CSAIRGLGNQPQHF.

In its sample, this clonotype was seen many times. This rearrangement joins TRBV5-1 to TRBJ1-1, with 11 bases that match TRBD1. CDR1 is SGHRS and CDR2 is YFSETQ in the germline V gene. CDR3 length: 16 residues. J gave up 5 bases and V 4 bases, and 10 bases lay outside the gene matches. The CDR3 loop reads CASSLDRGHQLTEAFF. As DNA, the CDR3 is TGCGCCAGCAGCCTGGACAGGGGGCATCAATTGACTGAAGCTTTCTTT.

At least ten counts were recorded for this clonotype. The chain carries TRBV3-1 and TRBJ1-3; the match to TRBD1 covers 8 bases. Germline V lookup: CDR1 LGHDT, CDR2 YNNKEL (reference sequence). The junction had 11 bases not matched to a gene; V was cut back by 3 bases and J by 10 bases. The CDR3 extends over 15 amino acids. The CDR3 bases are TGTGCCAGCAGCCATGGACAGGGAGGGAGGGCGACCATATATTTT. The encoded protein is CASSHGQGGRATIYF.

This clonotype came up many times. This chain uses TRBV5-1 with TRBJ2-2; perhaps TRBD1 as D (7 bases). The CDR3 extends over 14 amino acids. CDR1 SGHRS and CDR2 YFSETQ come from the germline V gene. Trimming pared 4 bases from V and 7 bases from J, leaving 14 bases between. In DNA form, the CDR3 reads TGCGCCAGCAGCCCCGACAGGGAGGACGGGGAGCTGTTTTTT. It specifies CASSPDREDGELFF.

This clonotype was observed at least ten times. The chain carries TRBV20-1 and TRBJ2-2; D is perhaps TRBD2 (5 bases). Deletions cut 1 base from V and 7 bases from J, with 13 bases between. The CDR3 runs to 14 residues. The V gene's germline CDR1 is DFQATT and CDR2 SNEGSKA (reference sequence). The CDR3 spells CSARVEVRNGELFF. As DNA, the CDR3 is TGCAGTGCTAGAGTGGAGGTTCGGAACGGGGAGCTGTTTTTT.

The sample holds many counts of this clonotype. Written as DNA, the CDR3 is TGCGCCAGCAGCTCTGGACAGGTCCAACACGGCTCCTTAAACAATGAGCAGTTCTTC. Translated: CASSSGQVQHGSLNNEQFF. The chain recombines TRBV5-1 with TRBJ2-1; 7 bases fit TRBD1. The J segment lost 5 bases and the V segment lost 3 bases, leaving 20 bases of the junction unmatched. The germline gives CDR1 SGHRS, CDR2 YFSETQ. The CDR3 is 19 amino acids.

This clonotype was counted many times. This sequence joins TRBV6-2 or TRBV6-3 and TRBJ2-7, with TRBD2 matching 9 bases. V shed 6 bases and J 6 bases; nucleotides not matched to a gene: 9. Germline V gene lookup returns CDR1 MNHEY and CDR2 SVGEGT. The CDR3 length is 14 residues. The CDR3 is CASSRSGLAIEQYF. CDR3 DNA sequence: TGTGCCAGCAGCCGATCGGGACTAGCAATCGAGCAGTACTTC.

This clonotype has at least ten counts. The rearrangement joins TRBV6-5 to TRBJ2-7; TRBD1 aligns across 9 bases. Germline loops: CDR1 MNHEY, CDR2 SVGAGI. The CDR3 sequence is 15 residues long. The V segment lost 2 bases and the J segment 5 bases; nucleotides outside the gene matches: 7. CDR3 residues: CASSYLQGAGDEQYF. The CDR3 DNA is TGTGCCAGCAGTTACCTACAGGGGGCAGGGGACGAGCAGTACTTC.

A remark on this clonotype: This clone may be a read error of a much larger clone one base away. The CDR3 coding sequence is TGCGCCAGCAGCTTGACAGTTGCTGGATCCTGCAATGAGCAGTTCTTC. This translates into CASSLTVAGSCNEQFF. This chain uses TRBV5-1 with TRBJ2-1; D is ambiguous. The CDR3 is 16 amino acids. CDR1 and CDR2 from the germline V gene are SGHRS and YFSETQ.

Of note for this clonotype: A single base separates this from a much larger clone, so it may be a read error. The chain joins TRBV11-2 to TRBJ2-3; possibly TRBD1 or TRBD2 for D (5 bases each). Germline V gene data show CDR1 as SGHAT and CDR2 as FQNNGV. The CDR3 has 15 residues. Trimming stripped 5 bases from V and 7 bases from J, with 19 bases between. The CDR3, as DNA: TGTGCCAGCAGCACCGACTATGGGACGTCGAATACGCAGTATTTT. Amino acid sequence: CASSTDYGTSNTQYF.

This clonotype was seen at least ten times. J is TRBJ2-5 and V is TRBV6-5; possibly TRBD1 or TRBD2 for D (6 bases each). From germline, CDR1 is MNHEY and CDR2 SVGAGI. V lost 4 bases, J lost 4 bases, and 16 bases lay in between. The CDR3 has 15 amino acids. The CDR3 nucleotides are TGTGCCAGCAGTTTCAGGGGCGGGGTTGGAGAGACCCAGTACTTC. Protein: CASSFRGGVGETQYF.

This clonotype was found many times. The V call is TRBV20-1, the J call TRBJ2-5; 14 bases are shared with TRBD2. The CDR3 contains 16 residues. In germline, CDR1 is DFQATT, CDR2 SNEGSKA (reference sequence). V was clipped by 5 bases and J by 5 bases; unmatched bases: 10. CDR3 in amino acids: CSAARTSGGPTETQYF. The CDR3 nucleotides are TGCAGTGCTGCAAGGACTAGCGGGGGGCCTACCGAGACCCAGTACTTC.

This clonotype was counted at least ten times. J is TRBJ1-3 and V is TRBV12-3 or TRBV12-4, with D possibly matching TRBD1 (5 bases). The V end lost 6 bases, the J end lost 4 bases, and 16 bases lay between the germline ends. This CDR3 is built from 15 residues. The CDR3 sequence: CASSTQGNRGNTIYF. As DNA, the CDR3 is TGTGCCAGCAGCACTCAGGGAAATCGGGGAAACACCATATATTTT.

The V and J genes are TRBV19 and TRBJ1-2; TRBD1 might be the D (6 bases). The CDR3 length is 15 residues. The V end was cut by 4 bases, the J end by 0 bases, with 12 bases between. Germline V gene lookup returns CDR1 LNHDA and CDR2 SQIVND (reference sequence). The CDR3 spells CASSTAGVTNYGYTF. CDR3 DNA: TGTGCCAGTAGTACTGCAGGGGTTACTAACTATGGCTACACCTTC.

In this sample, this clonotype turned up many times. The chain carries TRBV11-2 and TRBJ2-1; D call uncertain. Germline loops: CDR1 SGHAT, CDR2 FQNNGV. The CDR3 is 12 residues long. V was trimmed by 2 bases and J by 6 bases, leaving 5 bases between them. The CDR3 DNA follows: TGTGCCAGCAGCTTAACCCTCAATGAGCAGTTCTTC. It specifies CASSLTLNEQFF. Complete variable domain (other parts from reference TRBV11-2 and TRBJ2-1): EAGVAQSPRYKIIEKRQSVAFWCNPISGHATLYWYQQILGQGPKLLIQFQNNGVVDDSQLPKDRFSAERLKGVDSTLKIQPAKLEDSAVYLCASSLTLNEQFFGPGTRLTVL.

Only a few counts were recorded for this clonotype. V is TRBV20-1 and J is TRBJ2-3; D call uncertain. This CDR3 is 15 amino acids long. Per germline, CDR1 DFQATT and CDR2 SNEGSKA (reference sequence). The V gene lost 6 bases and the J gene lost 3 bases, with 19 bases spanning the gap. The CDR3 nucleotides are TGCAGTGCCTGGTTGGCGCAACTGGGGACAGATACGCAGTATTTT. This gives the protein CSAWLAQLGTDTQYF.

Ten or more counts support this clonotype. The chain carries TRBV30 and TRBJ2-7; 8 nucleotides line up with TRBD2. In germline, CDR1 is GTSNPN, CDR2 SVGIG (reference sequence). V was pared by 7 bases and J by 0 bases, with 5 bases of the junction left unmatched. This CDR3 is built from 13 residues. The DNA for the CDR3 is TGTGCCTCTAGCGGGCTCAGCTCCTACGAGCAGTACTTC. Its protein is CASSGLSSYEQYF.

This clonotype has at least ten counts. The V gene is TRBV20-1, the J gene TRBJ1-3; no clear D gene. The ends were cut back, 6 bases at V and 3 bases at J, with 18 bases in the middle. The germline V gene encodes CDR1 DFQATT and CDR2 SNEGSKA (reference sequence). There are 15 residues in the CDR3. The CDR3 loop reads CSAATQSSYGNTIYF. The DNA of the CDR3 is TGCAGTGCGGCAACCCAGAGTTCGTATGGAAACACCATATATTTT.

This clonotype has a count of ten or more. This rearrangement joins TRBV5-1 to TRBJ2-1; 9 bases map to TRBD2. Germline-derived CDR1 and CDR2 are SGHRS and YFSETQ. Germline trimming cut 2 bases from V and 0 bases from J; bases unmatched to any gene: 12. The CDR3 runs 19 residues. This CDR3 reads CASSLGVAGVPSSYNEQFF. The CDR3, as DNA: TGCGCCAGCAGCTTAGGGGTAGCGGGAGTCCCGAGCTCCTACAATGAGCAGTTCTTC.

The chain recombines TRBV27 with TRBJ2-2, with 7 bases fitting TRBD1. Germline-derived CDR1 and CDR2 are MNHEY and SMNVEV (reference sequence). The V and J ends lost 6 bases and 4 bases, in that order; junction bases with no gene match: 5. The CDR3 runs to 14 residues. CDR3 sequence (DNA): TGTGCCAGCAGATACGGGACAGTCACCGGGGAGCTGTTTTTT. It encodes CASRYGTVTGELFF.

This clonotype has a count of ten or more. The chain combines TRBV20-1 with TRBJ1-5; 7 positions match TRBD1. CDR1 DFQATT and CDR2 SNEGSKA come from the germline V gene (reference sequence). This CDR3 is built from 16 residues. Losses at the gene ends were 3 bases for V and 0 bases for J; bases not matched to a gene: 8. CDR3 sequence reads: CSASLQGVVSNQPQHF. As DNA, the CDR3 is TGCAGTGCTAGTTTGCAGGGGGTGGTTAGCAATCAGCCCCAGCATTTT.

This clonotype is medium-sized by share. The chain has TRBV9 and TRBJ1-2; D gene unclear. The CDR3 totals 13 residues. The V and J ends lost 3 bases and 8 bases respectively, with 14 bases between them. CDR1 is SGDLS, CDR2 YYNGEE, per germline. The DNA of the CDR3 is TGTGCCAGCAGCGGGCCCCGGTACGGAGGCTACACCTTC. Residues: CASSGPRYGGYTF.

This clonotype has at least ten counts. The J gene is TRBJ2-7, the V gene TRBV5-1, with D maybe TRBD1 (5 bases). V was pared by 0 bases and J by 7 bases, with 14 bases between. Germline values: CDR1 SGHRS, CDR2 YFSETQ. The CDR3 totals 14 residues. CDR3 bases: TGCGCCAGCAGCTTGGTCCAGGACAATGGGGAGCAGTACTTC. Its translation: CASSLVQDNGEQYF. Full variable domain (missing parts from reference TRBV5-1 and TRBJ2-7): KAGVTQTPRYLIKTRGQQVTLSCSPISGHRSVSWYQQTPGQGLQFLFEYFSETQRNKGNFPGRFSGRQFSNSRSEMNVSTLELGDSALYLCASSLVQDNGEQYFGPGTRLTVT.